This T cell receptor (beta chain) was captured by sequencing in a study of blood T cell repertoires in COVID-19. The method was immunoSEQ multiplex PCR; TCRdb's version includes in-frame clones alone and lacks a portion of them. There are nearly 250,000 clones in the sample; roughly 85% occur only once, and about 9.3% lies in the top ten. The source is a woman aged 45-65 years with acute COVID-19. The sequencing sample was made of PBMCs or T cells enriched from blood (not recorded which).

The CDR3 region is CASSLKAGENTIYF. Written as DNA, the CDR3 is TGCGCCAGCAGCTTGAAGGCAGGGGAGAACACCATATATTTT. This chain connects TRBV5-1 to TRBJ1-3; a weak D match, TRBD1 (6 bases). Germline V gene lookup returns CDR1 SGHRS and CDR2 YFSETQ. Trimming took 1 base from V and 7 from J, leaving 12 bases between them. There are 14 residues in the CDR3. Supplemented by reference TRBV5-1 and TRBJ1-3, the full variable domain reads KAGVTQTPRYLIKTRGQQVTLSCSPISGHRSVSWYQQTPGQGLQFLFEYFSETQRNKGNFPGRFSGRQFSNSRSEMNVSTLELGDSALYLCASSLKAGENTIYFGEGSWLTVV.